The 24 T cell receptor beta chains reported below all come from one sample, sequenced in a study of CD8+ T cells in alopecia areata. Extracted from the samples, RNA was reverse transcribed into cDNA to serve as the sequencing template. Profiled with immunoSEQ multiplex PCR; TCRdb holds only in-frame clones, not every one. Of 110,000 or so clones in the sample, roughly 69% were seen once. Sequencing input: CD4+ T cells sorted from blood. The receptors were sampled from a human donor in good health.

The V and J genes are TRBV10-2 and TRBJ2-5; D gene unclear. This CDR3 region has 12 residues. The ends were cut back, 4 bases at V and 5 bases at J, with 8 bases in the middle. Germline V lookup: CDR1 WSHSY, CDR2 SAAADI. The CDR3 loop reads CASSGSRETQYF. Written as DNA, the CDR3 is TGCGCCAGCAGTGGGTCCCGGGAGACCCAGTACTTC.

The V and J genes are TRBV29-1 and TRBJ2-3; 9 bases map to TRBD2. Germline V CDR1 and CDR2: SQVTM, ANQGSEA. This CDR3 comprises 12 residues. The CDR3 DNA follows: TGCAGTGCGGGGGGGCCGGCAGATACGCAGTATTTT. It codes for CSAGGPADTQYF.

The rearrangement links TRBV19 to TRBJ2-4, with TRBD2 identical over 12 bases. Trimming removed 7 bases from V and 6 bases from J; junction bases left unmatched: 7. The CDR3 totals 15 residues. The V gene's germline CDR1 is LNHDA and CDR2 SQIVND (reference sequence). The CDR3 DNA sequence: TGTGCCAGTACCATGACTAGCGGGGGCCTAAACATTCAGTACTTC. The encoded protein is CASTMTSGGLNIQYF.

This rearrangement joins TRBV10-3 to TRBJ2-2; D perhaps matches TRBD2 (6 bases). Trimming shortened V by 3 bases and J by 2 bases, and 13 bases separated the two germline ends. Germline V CDR1 and CDR2: ENHRY, SYGVKD. The CDR3 has 16 amino acids. CDR3 sequence: CAISDYGTFNTGELFF. DNA for the CDR3: TGTGCCATCAGTGACTACGGGACTTTTAACACCGGGGAGCTGTTTTTT.

CDR3 nucleotide sequence: TGCAGCGCGACCGGACAGGGGGCAATAGCCTACGAGCAGTACTTC. Residues: CSATGQGAIAYEQYF. This rearrangement joins TRBV29-1 to TRBJ2-7; 11 nucleotides align to TRBD1. The J segment lost 2 bases and the V segment lost 7 bases, leaving 10 bases of the junction unmatched. The CDR3 has 15 amino acids. Germline lookup yields CDR1 SQVTM and CDR2 ANQGSEA.

The chain recombines TRBV6-1 with TRBJ1-4; 7 positions match TRBD1. The junction had 4 bases not matched to a gene; V was cut back by 6 bases and J by 6 bases. Germline V lookup: CDR1 MNHNS, CDR2 SASEGT. This CDR3 is 13 amino acids long. CDR3 loop: CASRGGGYEKLFF. The CDR3 bases are TGTGCCAGCAGAGGAGGGGGCTATGAAAAACTGTTTTTT.

The sample holds a few counts of this clone. The V and J genes are TRBV6-6 and TRBJ2-5; 10 positions agree with TRBD2. Trimming cost V 5 bases and J 8 bases; bases outside gene matches: 14. CDR3 size: 16 residues. Germline V gives CDR1 MNHNY, CDR2 SVGAGI (reference sequence). This chain's CDR3 is CASSRSLSGGPQTQYF. The CDR3 coding sequence is TGTGCCAGCAGTCGCTCCCTTAGCGGGGGGCCTCAAACCCAGTACTTC.

The rearrangement joins TRBV4-1 to TRBJ2-1, with D possibly being TRBD1 (5 bases). Per germline, CDR1 MGHRA and CDR2 YSYEKL. Trimming removed 0 bases from V and 10 bases from J, with 19 bases in between. The CDR3 is made up of 16 amino acids. The chain's CDR3 is CASSQDREPLGHEQFF. The CDR3 DNA is TGCGCCAGCAGCCAAGATCGTGAGCCCCTGGGGCACGAGCAGTTCTTC.

The chain has TRBV6-5 and TRBJ1-2, with a possible D match to TRBD1 (6 bases). This CDR3 is built from 14 residues. Germline V gene data show CDR1 as MNHEY and CDR2 as SVGAGI. V was trimmed by 5 bases and J by 4 bases, leaving 14 bases between them. The CDR3 loop is CASSIRDKIYGYTF. In DNA, the CDR3 is TGTGCCAGCAGTATAAGGGACAAGATCTATGGCTACACCTTC.

V and J are TRBV5-4 and TRBJ2-7; 11 positions match TRBD1. V dropped 0 bases and J dropped 4; count of bases not matched to a gene: 6. CDR3 length equals 16 residues. Looked up from germline, CDR1 is SGHNT and CDR2 is YYREEE (reference sequence). CDR3 amino acids: CASSLGTGGAGYEQYF. The CDR3 DNA is TGTGCCAGCAGCTTGGGGACAGGGGGCGCGGGGTACGAGCAGTACTTC.

V usage is TRBV25-1 and J usage is TRBJ2-1; tentatively, D is TRBD2 (6 bases). The germline V and J ends were trimmed by 6 bases and 9 bases, with 15 bases remaining between them. The CDR3 spans 13 residues. Germline CDR1 MGHDK, CDR2 SYGVNS. The DNA of the CDR3 is TGTGCCAGCAGACTCGGACTAAACAGTGAGCAGTTCTTC. Its protein product is CASRLGLNSEQFF.

The V call is TRBV30, the J call TRBJ2-7, with D perhaps matching TRBD1 (5 bases). Germline lookup yields CDR1 GTSNPN and CDR2 SVGIG (reference sequence). V lost 5 bases and J lost 6, with 5 bases in between. The CDR3 is 9 residues long. CDR3 sequence reads: CAWDSEQYF. As DNA, the CDR3 is TGTGCCTGGGACAGCGAGCAGTACTTC.

Remarks on this clone: Germline and junction disagree at one end, which may indicate a read error. The V and J genes are TRBV18 and TRBJ2-1, with D possibly being TRBD2 (7 bases). The length of the CDR3 is 15 residues. Germline V gene data show CDR1 as KGHSH and CDR2 as LQKENI. The CDR3 reads CASSALGGAYDEQFF. The CDR3 coding sequence is TGTGCCAGCTCTGCGTTGGGGGGGGCCTACGATGAGCAGTTCTTC.

The chain recombines TRBV29-1 with TRBJ2-1, with D tentatively TRBD1 (6 bases). The CDR3 extends over 11 amino acids. Trimming shortened V by 8 bases and J by 8 bases, and 13 bases separated the two germline ends. Germline loops: CDR1 SQVTM, CDR2 ANQGSEA. The DNA for the CDR3 is TGCAGCTATACAGGGATCGATGAGCAGTTCTTC. It translates to CSYTGIDEQFF.

The chain is built from TRBV13 and TRBJ1-1; the D is unclear. With 5 bases removed from V and 4 bases from J, the gap between germline ends came to 14 bases. Germline CDR1 and CDR2: PRHDT and FYEKMQ (reference sequence). This CDR3 is built from 14 residues. CDR3 DNA: TGTGCCAGCAGCGCCACGTCCGGTACCACTGAAGCTTTCTTT. This translates into CASSATSGTTEAFF.

The chain combines TRBV30 with TRBJ2-2; D is undetermined. The germline CDR1 and CDR2 sequences are GTSNPN and SVGIG (reference sequence). CDR3 size: 14 residues. V was clipped by 0 bases and J by 5 bases, with 10 bases between them. The CDR3 protein is CAWSVLDRTGELFF. For the CDR3, the DNA is TGTGCCTGGAGTGTACTTGACCGTACCGGGGAGCTGTTTTTT.

This clone was recorded a few times. The V call is TRBV29-1, the J call TRBJ2-3; D tentatively reads TRBD1 or TRBD2 (5 bases each). The V end lost 8 bases, the J end lost 13 bases, and 19 bases lay between the germline ends. The germline CDR1 and CDR2 sequences are SQVTM and ANQGSEA. There are 11 residues in the CDR3. CDR3: CSTAGTEIKYF. The CDR3 DNA follows: TGCAGCACTGCCGGGACGGAGATTAAGTATTTT.

The chain uses TRBV5-6 and TRBJ1-2; 9 nucleotides match TRBD1. The V gene end was trimmed by 7 bases and the J gene end by 4 bases; junction bases not matched to a gene: 14. Per the germline V gene, CDR1 is SGHDT and CDR2 is YYEEEE. The CDR3 is made up of 16 amino acids. The CDR3: CASSPAGQGIGYGYTF. The CDR3 DNA reads TGTGCCAGCTCCCCGGCGGGACAGGGTATTGGCTATGGCTACACCTTC.

This clone was observed a few times. The chain is built from TRBV4-1 and TRBJ2-5; 10 bases align to TRBD2. CDR1 is MGHRA, CDR2 YSYEKL, per germline. V trimming: 1 base; J trimming: 5 bases; junction bases outside the gene matches: 13. There are 18 residues in the CDR3. The CDR3 nucleotides read TGCGCCAGCAGCCAAGTTAATATGGGACTAGCGATTGGGGAGACCCAGTACTTC. Translating gives CASSQVNMGLAIGETQYF.

This clone came up a few times. CDR3 coding DNA: TGTGCCAGCAGCTCCACTACCGGGGAGCTGTTTTTT. It codes for CASSSTTGELFF. The chain uses TRBV5-6 and TRBJ2-2; D gene ambiguous. The CDR3 loop spans 12 amino acids. V gave up 3 bases and J gave up 5 bases, with 5 bases separating them. Germline V gene lookup returns CDR1 SGHDT and CDR2 YYEEEE.

This rearrangement joins TRBV5-1 to TRBJ1-5; D not resolved. The CDR3 is 13 amino acids. V was shortened by 4 bases and J by 2 bases, with 7 bases between the two germline ends. Germline values: CDR1 SGHRS, CDR2 YFSETQ. The CDR3 region is CASSPSGNQPQHF. CDR3 DNA sequence: TGCGCCAGCAGCCCGTCGGGCAATCAGCCCCAGCATTTT.

The rearrangement links TRBV7-9 to TRBJ2-7, with 11 positions matching TRBD1. V was clipped by 4 bases and J by 5 bases; unmatched bases: 19. Looked up from germline, CDR1 is SEHNR and CDR2 is FQNEAQ (reference sequence). This CDR3 has 19 residues. CDR3 loop: CASSSPGQGALELRNEQYF. The CDR3 DNA reads as TGTGCCAGCAGCTCACCAGGACAGGGGGCCTTGGAGTTGCGAAACGAGCAGTACTTC.

This clone has a handful of counts. This sequence joins TRBV29-1 and TRBJ2-1; D possibly corresponds to TRBD1 (6 bases). Germline CDR1 SQVTM, CDR2 ANQGSEA. The CDR3 extends over 12 amino acids. Trimming cost V 6 bases and J 6 bases, with 12 bases left between them. CDR3 sequence reads: CSVAGDANEQFF. The DNA for the CDR3 is TGCAGCGTCGCAGGGGACGCCAATGAGCAGTTCTTC.

This clone is a singleton in its sample. The CDR3 loop reads CASSRPGPGANVLTF. CDR3 nucleotides: TGTGCCAGCAGTCGCCCGGGGCCAGGGGCCAACGTCCTGACTTTC. This chain links TRBV6-5 with TRBJ2-6, with D possibly being TRBD1 or TRBD2 (5 bases each). V was trimmed by 5 bases and J by 4 bases, leaving 12 bases between them. Germline values: CDR1 MNHEY, CDR2 SVGAGI. The CDR3 runs 15 residues.